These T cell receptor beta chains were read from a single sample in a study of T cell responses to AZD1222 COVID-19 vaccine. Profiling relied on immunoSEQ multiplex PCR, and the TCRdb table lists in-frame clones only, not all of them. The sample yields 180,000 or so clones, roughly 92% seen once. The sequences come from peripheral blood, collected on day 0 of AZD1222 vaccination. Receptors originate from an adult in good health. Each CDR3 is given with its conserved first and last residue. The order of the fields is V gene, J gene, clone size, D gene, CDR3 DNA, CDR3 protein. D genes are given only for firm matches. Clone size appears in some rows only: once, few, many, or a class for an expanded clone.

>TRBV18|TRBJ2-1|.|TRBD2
TGTGCCAGCTCACCGAGCGGCCTTCCGGGACTAGCGGGAGAGGAGGCCTTTAGTGAGCAGTTCTTC
CASSPSGLPGLAGEEAFSEQFF
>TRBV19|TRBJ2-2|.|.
TGTGCCACCAGTGGCAATATGATGATTTACACCGGGGAGCTGTTTTTT
CATSGNMMIYTGELFF
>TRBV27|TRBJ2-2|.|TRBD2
TGTGCCAGCAGGGCGACTAGCGGGAGTAACACCGGGGAGCTGTTTTTT
CASRATSGSNTGELFF
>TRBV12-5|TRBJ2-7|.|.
TGTGCTAGTGGTTTGGTAGGAGGGGTAGCCTACGAGCAGTACTTC
CASGLVGGVAYEQYF
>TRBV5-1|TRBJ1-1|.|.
TGCGCCAGCAGCTTGGACAGGGTGAACACTGAAGCTTTCTTT
CASSLDRVNTEAFF
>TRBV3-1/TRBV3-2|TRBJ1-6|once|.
TGTGCCAGCAGCCAGGCCCGGCGGGGCGCCTATAATTCACCCCTCCACTTT
CASSQARRGAYNSPLHF
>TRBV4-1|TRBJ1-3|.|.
TGCGCCAGCAGCCAACCCCATCGTAGGCAGGCTGGAAACACCATATATTTT
CASSQPHRRQAGNTIYF
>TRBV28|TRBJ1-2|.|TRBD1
TGTGCCAGCGCTTCACAGGGGGGAGGCTACACCTTC
CASASQGGGYTF
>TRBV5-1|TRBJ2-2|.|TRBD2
TGCGCCAGCATTGGACTAGCGGGAGAGACCGGGGAGCTGTTTTTT
CASIGLAGETGELFF
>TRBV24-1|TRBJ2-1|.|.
TGTGCCACCAGCGGGAGCAACAATGAGCAGTTCTTC
CATSGSNNEQFF
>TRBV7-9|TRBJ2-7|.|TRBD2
TGTGCCAGCAGCCCAGCGGGACCGTCTTACTACGAGCAGTACTTC
CASSPAGPSYYEQYF
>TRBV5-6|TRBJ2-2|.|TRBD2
TGTGCCAGCAGCTTCGGACTAGCGGGAGTGACCGGGGAGCTGTTTTTT
CASSFGLAGVTGELFF
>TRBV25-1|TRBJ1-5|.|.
TGTGCCAGCAACAGGGTTGACAATCAGCCCCAGCATTTT
CASNRVDNQPQHF
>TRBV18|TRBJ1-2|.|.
TGTGCCAGCTCACCACCGTCCGCTTATGGCTACACCTTC
CASSPPSAYGYTF
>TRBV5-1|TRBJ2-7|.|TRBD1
TGCGCCAGCAGCTTGGCCGGGACAGGGGGGTACGAGCAGTACTTC
CASSLAGTGGYEQYF
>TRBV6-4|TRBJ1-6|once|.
TGTGCCAGCATGGACGCGAATTCACCCCTCCACTTT
CASMDANSPLHF
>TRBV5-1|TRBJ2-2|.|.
TGCGCCAGCAGCTTGGCGACTACCTACACCGGGGAGCTGTTTTTT
CASSLATTYTGELFF
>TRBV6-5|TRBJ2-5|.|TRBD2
TGTGCCAGCAGGCCCCTAGCGGGCGACTTAAAGTACTTC
CASRPLAGDLKYF
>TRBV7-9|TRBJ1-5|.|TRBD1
TGTGCCAGCAGCTTCTCCGGGACAGGGGGATATAGCAATCAGCCCCAGCATTTT
CASSFSGTGGYSNQPQHF
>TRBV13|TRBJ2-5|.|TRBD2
TGTGCCAGCAGCTTAGGTCCTAGCGGGAGCTCCCAAGAGACCCAGTACTTC
CASSLGPSGSSQETQYF
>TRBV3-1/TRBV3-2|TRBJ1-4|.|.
TGTGCCAGCAGTCCCCGGCCCCTTGGTGAAAAACTGTTTTTT
CASSPRPLGEKLFF
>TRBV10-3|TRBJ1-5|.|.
TGTGCCATCTTCCGAAGGCCGCAAAACCGACTAGACAGAAGCAATCAGCCCCAGCATTTT
CAIFRRPQNRLDRSNQPQHF
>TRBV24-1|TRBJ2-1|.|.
TGTGCCACCAGTGGCGCCACCACCCTCCTCAATGAGCAGTTCTTC
CATSGATTLLNEQFF
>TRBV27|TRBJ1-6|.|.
TGTGCCAGCAGTTTAAATACCTATAATTCACCCCTCCACTTT
CASSLNTYNSPLHF
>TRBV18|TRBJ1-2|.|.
TGTGCCAGCTCACCAGATACAGGGTCTATCTATGGCTACACCTTC
CASSPDTGSIYGYTF
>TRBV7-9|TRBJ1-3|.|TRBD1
TGTGCCAGCAGCACAGGGGGACGATCTGGAAACACCATATATTTT
CASSTGGRSGNTIYF
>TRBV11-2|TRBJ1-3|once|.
TGTGCCAGCAGCTTAGATCCTCACAGGGAAGGAAACACCATATATTTT
CASSLDPHREGNTIYF